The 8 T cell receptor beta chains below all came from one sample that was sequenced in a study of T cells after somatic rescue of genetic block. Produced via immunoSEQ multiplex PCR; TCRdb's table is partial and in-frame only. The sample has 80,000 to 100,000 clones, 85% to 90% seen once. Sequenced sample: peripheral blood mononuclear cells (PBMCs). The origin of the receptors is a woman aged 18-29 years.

CDR3 loop: CASSPRQIENTEAFF. DNA of the CDR3: TGTGCCAGCTCACCCAGACAGATAGAGAACACTGAAGCTTTCTTT. The chain has TRBV18 and TRBJ1-1; a weak D match, TRBD1 (5 bases). The CDR3 is 15 amino acids. CDR1 and CDR2 from the germline V gene are KGHSH and LQKENI. V gave up 3 bases and J gave up 1 base, with 12 bases separating them.

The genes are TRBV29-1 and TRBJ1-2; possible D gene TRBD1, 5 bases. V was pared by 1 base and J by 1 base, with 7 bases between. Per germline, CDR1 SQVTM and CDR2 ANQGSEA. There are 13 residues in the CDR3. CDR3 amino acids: CSVEGGLNYGYTF. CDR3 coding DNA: TGCAGCGTTGAAGGGGGCCTTAACTATGGCTACACCTTC.

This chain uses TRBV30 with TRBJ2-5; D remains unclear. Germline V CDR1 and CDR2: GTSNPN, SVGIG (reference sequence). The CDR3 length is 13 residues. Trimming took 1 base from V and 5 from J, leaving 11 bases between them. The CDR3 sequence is CAWSDYPRETQYF. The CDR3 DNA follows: TGTGCCTGGAGTGACTACCCAAGGGAGACCCAGTACTTC. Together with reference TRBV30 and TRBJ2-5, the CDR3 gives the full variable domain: SQTIHQWPATLVQPVGSPLSLECTVEGTSNPNLYWYRQAAGRGLQLLFYSVGIGQISSEVPQNLSASRPQDRQFILSSKKLLLSDSGFYLCAWSDYPRETQYFGPGTRLLVL.

The DNA of the CDR3 is TGCGCCAGCAGCCAAGATCTGGGGGATTCTGGCTACACCTTC. It yields the protein CASSQDLGDSGYTF. This rearrangement joins TRBV4-3 to TRBJ1-2, with a possible D match to TRBD1 (5 bases). CDR3 size: 14 residues. V lost 0 bases and J lost 7, with 12 bases in between. Germline assignment: CDR1 LGHNA and CDR2 YSLEER.

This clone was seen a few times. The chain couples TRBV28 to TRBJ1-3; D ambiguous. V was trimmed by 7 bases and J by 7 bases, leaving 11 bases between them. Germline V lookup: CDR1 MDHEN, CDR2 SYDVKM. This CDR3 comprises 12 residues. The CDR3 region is CASKQAGNTIYF. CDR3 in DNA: TGTGCCAGCAAGCAGGCCGGGAACACCATATATTTT.

As DNA, the CDR3 is TGTGCCTGGGCCGGGACTCCGGAGTGGTACGAGCAGTACTTC. It yields the protein CAWAGTPEWYEQYF. The J gene is TRBJ2-7, the V gene TRBV30, with D possibly being TRBD2 (6 bases). The V gene lost 5 bases and the J gene lost 4 bases, with 18 bases spanning the gap. CDR3 length: 14 amino acids. Germline V gene sequence: CDR1 GTSNPN, CDR2 SVGIG (reference sequence). Combining the CDR3 with reference TRBV30 and TRBJ2-7 gives the whole variable domain SQTIHQWPATLVQPVGSPLSLECTVEGTSNPNLYWYRQAAGRGLQLLFYSVGIGQISSEVPQNLSASRPQDRQFILSSKKLLLSDSGFYLCAWAGTPEWYEQYFGPGTRLTVT.

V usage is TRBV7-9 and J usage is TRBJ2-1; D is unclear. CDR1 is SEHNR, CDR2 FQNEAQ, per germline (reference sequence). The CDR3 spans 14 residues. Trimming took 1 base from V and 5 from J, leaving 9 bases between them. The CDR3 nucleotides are TGTGCCAGCAGCTTAGGGGAAGAAGACAATGAGCAGTTCTTC. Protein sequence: CASSLGEEDNEQFF.

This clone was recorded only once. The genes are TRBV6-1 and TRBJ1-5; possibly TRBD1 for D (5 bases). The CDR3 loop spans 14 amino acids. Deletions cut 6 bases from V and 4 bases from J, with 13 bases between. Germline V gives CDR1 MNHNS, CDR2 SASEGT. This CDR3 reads CASRWAGWNQPQHF. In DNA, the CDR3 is TGTGCCAGCAGGTGGGCAGGGTGGAATCAGCCCCAGCATTTT.